Listed below are T cell receptor beta chains from one sample, sequenced in a study of control samples from healthy donors and cancer patients. The protocol was immunoSEQ multiplex PCR, while the TCRdb copy is restricted to in-frame clones and leaves out a portion. Among 210,000 or so clones listed, around 90% were seen once. The sequencing sample was made of blood. These receptors originate from a man aged 25-40 years in good health. The CDR3 runs from the conserved cysteine through the conserved F or W. The order of the fields is clone size, V gene, D gene, J gene, CDR3 DNA, CDR3 protein. D genes are given only for firm matches. Not every row has a clone size; where given, it reads once, few, many or a size class.

-	TRBV6-4	-	TRBJ1-2	TGTGCCAGCAGTGCAGGCAGGGACTATGGCTACACCTTC	CASSAGRDYGYTF
-	TRBV18	TRBD2	TRBJ2-3	TGTGCCAGCTCACCCCGACACTCACTCCGGGGGGGCATCACAGATACGCAGTATTTT	CASSPRHSLRGGITDTQYF
-	TRBV9	-	TRBJ1-4	TGTGCCAGCAGCAAGTTCGACAGTAATGAAAAACTGTTTTTT	CASSKFDSNEKLFF
-	TRBV4-1	TRBD2	TRBJ2-1	TGCGCCAGCAGCCAAGGAGGACTAGCAAAATCCAATGAGCAGTTCTTC	CASSQGGLAKSNEQFF
-	TRBV4-1	-	TRBJ1-1	TGCGCCAGCAGCCCGTGGTGGGGGCTTGATACTGAAGCTTTCTTT	CASSPWWGLDTEAFF
-	TRBV13	-	TRBJ2-7	TGTGCCAGCAGCTTAGGGGTTGGCTCCTACGAGCAGTACTTC	CASSLGVGSYEQYF
-	TRBV18	-	TRBJ1-2	TGTGCCAGCTCACCACAGACAGATAACTATGGCTACACCTTC	CASSPQTDNYGYTF
once	TRBV19	TRBD1	TRBJ1-6	TGTGCCAGTACAGCGGACAGGGGATACTCACCCCTCCACTTT	CASTADRGYSPLHF
-	TRBV5-1	TRBD2	TRBJ2-1	TGCGCCAGCAGCTTGTTTGCTAGCGGGACTTACAATGAGCAGTTCTTC	CASSLFASGTYNEQFF
-	TRBV7-8	-	TRBJ1-4	TGTGCCAGCAGCTTAGGACGGGGGCTGGTTAATGAAAAACTGTTTTTT	CASSLGRGLVNEKLFF
-	TRBV7-9	TRBD1	TRBJ2-3	TGTGCCAGCAGCCCCGCCGGGACAGGGCTCGAAGATACGCAGTATTTT	CASSPAGTGLEDTQYF
-	TRBV5-1	-	TRBJ1-1	TGCGCCAGCTCAAGGTCCGGGGGTTCTGTTGAAGCTTTCTTT	CASSRSGGSVEAFF
-	TRBV5-6	TRBD1	TRBJ2-7	TGTGCCAGCAGCTTTGCTGACAGGGACCACGAGCAGTACTTC	CASSFADRDHEQYF
-	TRBV12-3/TRBV12-4	TRBD1	TRBJ1-2	TGTGCCAGCAGCCCCGGACAGGGGGCTGGCTACACCTTC	CASSPGQGAGYTF
-	TRBV11-2	TRBD1	TRBJ1-2	TGTGCCAGCAGCGATCGGACAGGGCGCTATGGCTACACCTTC	CASSDRTGRYGYTF
few	TRBV7-3	TRBD1	TRBJ2-7	TGTGCCAGCAGCTTAAAGTGGACAGGGGACTACGAGCAGTACTTC	CASSLKWTGDYEQYF